The 17 T cell receptor beta chains below come from one sample, sequenced in a study of a mutant IDH1 vaccine in newly diagnosed glioma. The time point here: week 47, end of study. Topical imiquimod was applied with each vaccine dose, which held 300 ug of mutant IDH1 20-mer peptide. The antigens for these receptors are not known. Profiled with immunoSEQ multiplex PCR; TCRdb holds only in-frame clones, not every one. The sample lists some 30,000 clones; roughly 80% were seen once. The input for sequencing was PBMCs, taken from a glioma patient whose treatment included an IDH1 peptide vaccine. All receptors come from a young man with glioma.

The rearrangement uses TRBV5-5 and TRBJ1-2, with D hard to call. The ends were cut back, 4 bases at V and 2 bases at J, with 15 bases in the middle. The CDR3 is 15 amino acids. CDR1 is SGHKS, CDR2 YYEKEE, per germline (reference sequence). CDR3 nucleotide sequence: TGTGCCAGCAGCGTGTCTAGTCGGGGAAACTATGGCTACACCTTC. As protein: CASSVSSRGNYGYTF.

This chain uses TRBV6-5 with TRBJ2-1; 8 bases align to TRBD2. Trimming at V came to 2 bases and at J to 6 bases, leaving 6 bases not matched to a gene. This CDR3 spans 15 amino acids. Germline V CDR1 and CDR2: MNHEY, SVGAGI. For the CDR3, the DNA is TGTGCCAGCAGTTACACCCGGGGGGGACCCAATGAGCAGTTCTTC. It specifies CASSYTRGGPNEQFF.

This chain uses TRBV6-5 with TRBJ2-2; no clear D. Trimming removed 6 bases at V and 4 bases at J, with 12 bases between. Germline V gene lookup returns CDR1 MNHEY and CDR2 SVGAGI. The CDR3 totals 14 residues. The CDR3 nucleotides read TGTGCCAGCAGGGCAGGATCTTTCACCGGGGAGCTGTTTTTT. This encodes CASRAGSFTGELFF.

V usage is TRBV6-1 and J usage is TRBJ2-7; no clear D gene. V lost 7 bases and J lost 7, with 14 bases in between. The V gene's germline CDR1 is MNHNS and CDR2 SASEGT. The CDR3 runs to 12 residues. CDR3 protein: CASNERWEEQYF. DNA for the CDR3: TGTGCCAGCAACGAGAGGTGGGAAGAGCAGTACTTC.

The CDR3 DNA reads TGCAGCGTTGAACCCGGGGGGGAGACCCAGTACTTC. Translating gives CSVEPGGETQYF. The rearrangement uses TRBV29-1 and TRBJ2-5; 7 bases are a match to TRBD2. Germline V gene data show CDR1 as SQVTM and CDR2 as ANQGSEA. This CDR3 spans 12 amino acids. The junction had 2 bases not matched to a gene; V was cut back by 2 bases and J by 5 bases.

This clone was seen only once. V is TRBV6-5 and J is TRBJ1-2; D not certain. V was pared by 5 bases and J by 4 bases, with 8 bases between. Looked up from germline, CDR1 is MNHEY and CDR2 is SVGAGI. The CDR3 loop spans 12 amino acids. CDR3 loop: CASSRTAYGYTF. DNA for the CDR3: TGTGCCAGCAGTCGGACGGCCTATGGCTACACCTTC.

The gene calls are TRBV5-4 and TRBJ2-3; possibly TRBD2 for D (5 bases). CDR1 is SGHNT, CDR2 YYREEE, per germline (reference sequence). V lost 5 bases to trimming and J lost 2 bases, with 18 bases between them. This CDR3 spans 16 amino acids. The CDR3, as DNA: TGTGCCAGCAGTACGGAGGAGGAGAGCGTCACAGATACGCAGTATTTT. Residues: CASSTEEESVTDTQYF.

This chain joins TRBV10-3 and TRBJ2-7, with D maybe TRBD1 (6 bases). Germline CDR1 reads ENHRY; CDR2 reads SYGVKD. V lost 0 bases, J lost 4 bases, and 16 bases lay in between. The CDR3 covers 16 residues. In DNA form, the CDR3 reads TGTGCCATCAGTGAGTCACTGGGGGCGAATTTTTACGAGCAGTACTTC. Amino acid sequence: CAISESLGANFYEQYF.

The gene calls are TRBV2 and TRBJ2-5; maybe TRBD2 (5 bases). The ends were cut back, 3 bases at V and 2 bases at J, with 7 bases in the middle. The germline V gene has CDR1 SNHLY and CDR2 FYNNEI. CDR3 size: 13 residues. The CDR3 spells CASSERVQETQYF. In nucleotides, the CDR3 is TGTGCCAGCAGTGAGCGGGTACAAGAGACCCAGTACTTC.

The chain combines TRBV27 with TRBJ2-2, with 8 bases fitting TRBD1. Germline assignment: CDR1 MNHEY and CDR2 SMNVEV (reference sequence). This CDR3 region has 13 residues. With V trimmed by 9 bases and J by 5 bases, 5 bases remained unmatched. CDR3 in amino acids: CASQGARTGELFF. The CDR3 region has the DNA TGTGCCAGTCAGGGGGCTCGGACCGGGGAGCTGTTTTTT.

The J gene is TRBJ1-5, the V gene TRBV2; TRBD1 aligns across 8 bases. The V and J ends lost 1 base and 2 bases, in that order; junction bases with no gene match: 1. The CDR3 has 15 residues. The germline gives CDR1 SNHLY, CDR2 FYNNEI. The CDR3 region has the DNA TGTGCCAGCAGTGAAGGGGGACAGGGCAATCAGCCCCAGCATTTT. Translating gives CASSEGGQGNQPQHF.

The chain is built from TRBV29-1 and TRBJ2-2, with D possibly TRBD2 on 5 matching bases. Germline CDR1 is SQVTM and CDR2 is ANQGSEA. The CDR3 is 11 amino acids. Trimming shortened V by 1 base and J by 8 bases, and 5 bases separated the two germline ends. For the CDR3, the DNA is TGCAGCGTTGAAGCGGGGGGGGAGCTGTTTTTT. Translation: CSVEAGGELFF.

The chain joins TRBV5-6 to TRBJ2-1, with TRBD2 identical over 10 bases. This CDR3 comprises 17 residues. Per germline, CDR1 SGHDT and CDR2 YYEEEE. The V and J ends lost 4 bases and 9 bases, in that order; junction bases with no gene match: 16. The CDR3 bases are TGTGCCAGCAGCCGACCCTCCTACAGCGGGAGGGCCGCTGAGCAGTTCTTC. Protein sequence: CASSRPSYSGRAAEQFF.

V gene TRBV6-5 combines with J gene TRBJ2-4; the D call may be TRBD1 or TRBD2 (5 bases each). Per the germline V gene, CDR1 is MNHEY and CDR2 is SVGAGI. The CDR3 sequence is 15 residues long. V was cut by 5 bases and J by 0 bases, with 11 bases left in between. Here the CDR3 DNA reads TGTGCCAGCAGTACCCGGGGCCTAGCCAAAAACATTCAGTACTTC. This sequence encodes CASSTRGLAKNIQYF.

The genes are TRBV6-5 and TRBJ1-1, with a possible D match to TRBD1 (5 bases). Germline V CDR1 and CDR2: MNHEY, SVGAGI. The CDR3 length is 15 residues. V lost 4 bases and J lost 3, with 15 bases in between. The CDR3 loop is CASSSGRLEDTEAFF. The CDR3 region has the DNA TGTGCCAGCAGTTCGGGGCGCCTTGAGGACACTGAAGCTTTCTTT.

V is TRBV19 and J is TRBJ1-5, with D possibly being TRBD1 (5 bases). This CDR3 is built from 16 residues. Looked up from germline, CDR1 is LNHDA and CDR2 is SQIVND (reference sequence). V was cut by 5 bases and J by 1 base, with 15 bases left in between. CDR3 sequence: CASSAAQGWSNQPQHF. In nucleotides, the CDR3 is TGTGCCAGTAGTGCGGCTCAGGGTTGGAGCAATCAGCCCCAGCATTTT.

The sample holds one count of this clone. The CDR3 DNA sequence: TGTGCCACAGAAACCGATCAGGGGGCGCGGGGGGCTGAGCAGTTCTTC. It translates to CATETDQGARGAEQFF. The J gene is TRBJ2-1, the V gene TRBV2; either TRBD1 or TRBD2 may fit D (8 bases each). CDR1 and CDR2 (germline): SNHLY, FYNNEI. This CDR3 has 16 residues. With 10 bases removed from V and 9 bases from J, the gap between germline ends came to 28 bases.